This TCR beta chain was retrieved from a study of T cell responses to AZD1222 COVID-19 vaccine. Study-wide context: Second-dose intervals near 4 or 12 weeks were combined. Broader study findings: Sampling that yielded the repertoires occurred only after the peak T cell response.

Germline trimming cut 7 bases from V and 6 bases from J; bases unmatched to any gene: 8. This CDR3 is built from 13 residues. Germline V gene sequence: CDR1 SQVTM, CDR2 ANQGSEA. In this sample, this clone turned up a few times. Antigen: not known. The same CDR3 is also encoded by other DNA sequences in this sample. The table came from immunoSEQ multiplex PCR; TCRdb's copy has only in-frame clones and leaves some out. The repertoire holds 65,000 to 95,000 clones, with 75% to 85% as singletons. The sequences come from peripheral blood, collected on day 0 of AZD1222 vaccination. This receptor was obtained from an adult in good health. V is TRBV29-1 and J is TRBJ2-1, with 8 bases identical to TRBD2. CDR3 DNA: TGCAGCGCTGCCGGGGGGGCCAGCAATGAGCAGTTCTTC. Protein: CSAAGGASNEQFF.